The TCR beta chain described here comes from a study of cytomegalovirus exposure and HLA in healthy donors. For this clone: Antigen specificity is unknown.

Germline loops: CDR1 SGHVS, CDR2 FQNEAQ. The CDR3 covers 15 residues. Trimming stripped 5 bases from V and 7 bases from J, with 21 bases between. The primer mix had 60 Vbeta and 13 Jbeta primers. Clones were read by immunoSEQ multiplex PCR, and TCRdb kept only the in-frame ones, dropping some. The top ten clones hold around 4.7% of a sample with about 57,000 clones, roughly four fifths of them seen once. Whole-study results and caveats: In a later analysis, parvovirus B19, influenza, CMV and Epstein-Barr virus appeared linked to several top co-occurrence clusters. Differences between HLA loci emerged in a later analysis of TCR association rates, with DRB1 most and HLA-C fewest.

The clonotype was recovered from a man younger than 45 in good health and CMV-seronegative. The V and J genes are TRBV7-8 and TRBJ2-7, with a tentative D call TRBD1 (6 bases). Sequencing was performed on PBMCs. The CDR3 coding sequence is TGTGCCAGCAGCACATACAGGGAGTCGGCGAGAGAGCAGTACTTC. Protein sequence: CASSTYRESAREQYF.